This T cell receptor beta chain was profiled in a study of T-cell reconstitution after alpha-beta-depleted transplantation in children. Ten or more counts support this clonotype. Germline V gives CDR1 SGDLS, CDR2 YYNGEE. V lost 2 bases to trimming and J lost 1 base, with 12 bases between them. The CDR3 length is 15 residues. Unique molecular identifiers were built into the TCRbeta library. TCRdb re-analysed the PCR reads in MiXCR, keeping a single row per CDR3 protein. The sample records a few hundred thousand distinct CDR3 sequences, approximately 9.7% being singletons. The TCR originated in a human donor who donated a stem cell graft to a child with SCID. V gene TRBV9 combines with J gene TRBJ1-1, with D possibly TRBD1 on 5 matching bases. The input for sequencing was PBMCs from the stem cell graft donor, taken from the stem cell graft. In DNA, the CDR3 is TGTGCCAGCAGCGTCGAACGGGGCCCGAACACTGAAGCTTTCTTT. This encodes CASSVERGPNTEAFF.